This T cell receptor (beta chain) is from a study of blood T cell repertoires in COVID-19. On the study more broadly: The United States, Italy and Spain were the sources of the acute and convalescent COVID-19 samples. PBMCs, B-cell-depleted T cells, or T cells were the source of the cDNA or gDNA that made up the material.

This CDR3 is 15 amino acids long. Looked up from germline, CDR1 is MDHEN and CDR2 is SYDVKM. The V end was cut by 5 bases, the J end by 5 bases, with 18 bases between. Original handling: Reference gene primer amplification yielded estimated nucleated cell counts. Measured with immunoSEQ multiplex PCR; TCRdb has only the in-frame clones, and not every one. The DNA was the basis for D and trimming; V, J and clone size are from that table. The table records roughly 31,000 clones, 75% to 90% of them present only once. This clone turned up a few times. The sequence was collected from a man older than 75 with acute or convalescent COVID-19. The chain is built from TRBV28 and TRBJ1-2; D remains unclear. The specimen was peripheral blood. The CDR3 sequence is CASSVPFFGRYGYTF. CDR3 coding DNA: TGTGCCAGCAGTGTACCGTTTTTCGGGAGATATGGCTACACCTTC.